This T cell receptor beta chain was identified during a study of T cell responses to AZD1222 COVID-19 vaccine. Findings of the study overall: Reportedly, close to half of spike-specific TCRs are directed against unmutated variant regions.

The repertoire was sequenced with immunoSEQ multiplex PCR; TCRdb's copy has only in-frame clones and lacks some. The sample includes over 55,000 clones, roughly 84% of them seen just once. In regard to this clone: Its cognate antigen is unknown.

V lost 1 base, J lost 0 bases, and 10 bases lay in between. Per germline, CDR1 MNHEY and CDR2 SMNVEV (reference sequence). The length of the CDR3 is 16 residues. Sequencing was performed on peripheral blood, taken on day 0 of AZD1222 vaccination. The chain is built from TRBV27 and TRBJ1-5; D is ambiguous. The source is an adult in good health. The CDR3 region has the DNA TGTGCCAGCAGTTTATTAGGACGGTATAGCAATCAGCCCCAGCATTTT. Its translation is CASSLLGRYSNQPQHF.